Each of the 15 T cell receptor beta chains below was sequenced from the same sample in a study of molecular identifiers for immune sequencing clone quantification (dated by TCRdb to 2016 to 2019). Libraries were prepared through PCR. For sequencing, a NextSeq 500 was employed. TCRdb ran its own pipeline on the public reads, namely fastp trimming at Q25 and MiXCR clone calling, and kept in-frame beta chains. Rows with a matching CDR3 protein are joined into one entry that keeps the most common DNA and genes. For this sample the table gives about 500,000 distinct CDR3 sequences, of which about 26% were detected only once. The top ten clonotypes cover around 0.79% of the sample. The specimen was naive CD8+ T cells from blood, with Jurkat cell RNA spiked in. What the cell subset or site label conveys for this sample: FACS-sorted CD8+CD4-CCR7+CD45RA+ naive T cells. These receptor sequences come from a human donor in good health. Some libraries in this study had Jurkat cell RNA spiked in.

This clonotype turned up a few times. This chain's CDR3 is CASSENTSGEQFF. DNA of the CDR3: TGTGCCAGCAGTGAGAACACTAGTGGTGAGCAGTTCTTC. The chain links TRBV12-3 or TRBV12-4 to TRBJ2-1; a possible D gene is TRBD2 (5 bases). The CDR3 length is 13 residues. The ends were cut back, 5 bases at V and 9 bases at J, with 14 bases in the middle.

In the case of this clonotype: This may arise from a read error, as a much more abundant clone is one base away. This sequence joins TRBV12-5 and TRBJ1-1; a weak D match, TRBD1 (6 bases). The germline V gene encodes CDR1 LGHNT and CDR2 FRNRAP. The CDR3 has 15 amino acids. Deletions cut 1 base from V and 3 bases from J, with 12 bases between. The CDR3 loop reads CASGLEQGGDTEAFF. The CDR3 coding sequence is TGTGCTAGTGGTTTGGAACAGGGAGGCGACACTGAAGCTTTCTTT.

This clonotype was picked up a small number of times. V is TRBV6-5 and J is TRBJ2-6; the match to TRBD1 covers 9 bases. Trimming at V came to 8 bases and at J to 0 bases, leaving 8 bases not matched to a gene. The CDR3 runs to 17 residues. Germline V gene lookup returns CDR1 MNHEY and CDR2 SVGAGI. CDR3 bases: TGTGCCAGCGGGGGACAGGGTAGTAGCTCTGGGGCCAACGTCCTGACTTTC. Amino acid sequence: CASGGQGSSSGANVLTF.

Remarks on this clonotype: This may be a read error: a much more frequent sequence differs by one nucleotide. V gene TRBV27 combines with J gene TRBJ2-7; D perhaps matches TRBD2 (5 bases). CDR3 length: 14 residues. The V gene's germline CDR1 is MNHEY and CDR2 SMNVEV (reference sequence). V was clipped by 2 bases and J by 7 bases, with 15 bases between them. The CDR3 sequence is CASSLDPSGVEQYF. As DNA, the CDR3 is TGTGCCAGCAGTTTAGATCCGTCCGGGGTTGAGCAGTACTTC.

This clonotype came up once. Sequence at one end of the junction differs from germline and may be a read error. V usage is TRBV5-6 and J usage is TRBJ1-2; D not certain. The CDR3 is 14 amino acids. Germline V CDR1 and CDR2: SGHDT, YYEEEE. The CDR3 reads CASSSLDKNYGHTF. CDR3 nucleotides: TGTGCCAGCAGCTCGTTAGACAAAAACTATGGCCACACCTTC.

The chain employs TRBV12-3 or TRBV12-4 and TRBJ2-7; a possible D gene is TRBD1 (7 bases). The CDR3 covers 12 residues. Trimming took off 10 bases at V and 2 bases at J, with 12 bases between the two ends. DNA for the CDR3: TGTGCCACCGGAGGGACAGCCTACGAGCAGTACTTC. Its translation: CATGGTAYEQYF.

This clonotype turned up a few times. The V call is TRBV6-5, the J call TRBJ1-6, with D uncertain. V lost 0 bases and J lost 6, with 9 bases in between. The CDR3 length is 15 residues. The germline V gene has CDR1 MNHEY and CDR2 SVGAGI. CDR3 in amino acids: CASSYSGQTNSPLHF. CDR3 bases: TGTGCCAGCAGTTACTCAGGTCAGACTAATTCACCCCTCCACTTT.

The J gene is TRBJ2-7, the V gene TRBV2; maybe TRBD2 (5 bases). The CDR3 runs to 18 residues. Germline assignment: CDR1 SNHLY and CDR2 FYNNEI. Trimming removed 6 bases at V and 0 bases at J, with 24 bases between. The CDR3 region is CASSDFRTRVVVSYEQYF. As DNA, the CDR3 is TGTGCCAGCAGCGACTTCCGGACGCGGGTAGTCGTCTCCTACGAGCAGTACTTC.

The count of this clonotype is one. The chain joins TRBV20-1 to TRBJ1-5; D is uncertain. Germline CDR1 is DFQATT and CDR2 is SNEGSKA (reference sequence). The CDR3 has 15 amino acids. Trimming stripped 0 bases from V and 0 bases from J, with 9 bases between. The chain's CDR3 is CSARDRTASNQPQHF. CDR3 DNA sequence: TGCAGTGCTAGAGATAGGACCGCTAGCAATCAGCCCCAGCATTTT.

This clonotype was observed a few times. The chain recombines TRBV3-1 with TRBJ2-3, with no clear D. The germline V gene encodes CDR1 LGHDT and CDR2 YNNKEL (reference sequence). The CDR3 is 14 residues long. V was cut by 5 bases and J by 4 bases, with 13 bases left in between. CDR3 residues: CASSVRPEPDTQYF. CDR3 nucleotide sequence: TGTGCCAGCAGCGTAAGACCCGAACCAGATACGCAGTATTTT.

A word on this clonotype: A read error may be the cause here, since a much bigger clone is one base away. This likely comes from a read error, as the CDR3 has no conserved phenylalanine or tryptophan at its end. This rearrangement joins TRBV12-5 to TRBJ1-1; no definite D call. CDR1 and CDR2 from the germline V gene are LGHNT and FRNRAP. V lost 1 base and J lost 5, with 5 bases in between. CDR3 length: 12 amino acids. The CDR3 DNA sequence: TGTGCTAGTGGTTTGGGTAGGACTGAAGCTTTCTCT. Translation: CASGLGRTEAFS.

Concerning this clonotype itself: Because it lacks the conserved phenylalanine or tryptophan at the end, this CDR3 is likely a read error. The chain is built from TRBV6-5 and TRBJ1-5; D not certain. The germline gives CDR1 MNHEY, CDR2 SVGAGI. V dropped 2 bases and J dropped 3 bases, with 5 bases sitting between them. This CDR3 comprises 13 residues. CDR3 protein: CASSYDINQPQHL. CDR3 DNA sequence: TGTGCCAGCAGTTACGACATCAATCAGCCCCAGCATTTA.

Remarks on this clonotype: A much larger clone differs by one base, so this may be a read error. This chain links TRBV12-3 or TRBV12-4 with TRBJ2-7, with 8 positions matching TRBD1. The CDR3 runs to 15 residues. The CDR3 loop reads CASGLPRGRADEQYF. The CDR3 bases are TGTGCCAGCGGTTTACCCAGGGGGCGAGCCGACGAGCAGTACTTC.

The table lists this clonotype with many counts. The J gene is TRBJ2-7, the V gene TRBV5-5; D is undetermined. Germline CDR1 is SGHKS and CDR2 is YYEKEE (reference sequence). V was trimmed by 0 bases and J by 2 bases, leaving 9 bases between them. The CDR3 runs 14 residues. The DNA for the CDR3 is TGTGCCAGCAGCTTGGTGCCAGAGACCTACGAGCAGTACTTC. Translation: CASSLVPETYEQYF.

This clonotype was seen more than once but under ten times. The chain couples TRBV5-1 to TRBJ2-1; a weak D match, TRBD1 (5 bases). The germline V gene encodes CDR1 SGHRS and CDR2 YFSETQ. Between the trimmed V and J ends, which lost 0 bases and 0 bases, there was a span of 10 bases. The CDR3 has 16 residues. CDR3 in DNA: TGCGCCAGCAGCTTGGAGACGACAGTCTCCTACAATGAGCAGTTCTTC. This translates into CASSLETTVSYNEQFF.